A selection of T cell receptor beta chains follows, all from one sample in a study of cytotoxic CD8 clonotypes in ibrutinib-treated CLL. TCRdb's copy holds only in-frame clones and misses some; the assay was immunoSEQ multiplex PCR. Found here are some 120,000 clones, about 85% of them singletons; the top ten hold 3% to 4%. Sample: PBMCs, taken after 24 months of ibrutinib treatment. These receptors originate from a human donor with chronic lymphocytic leukemia. The CDR3 runs from the conserved cysteine through the conserved F or W. D genes are given only for firm matches. The size entry is marked missing in some rows and otherwise reads once, few, many or a size class.

d_call j_call clone_size v_call cdr3_nt cdr3_aa
- TRBJ1-5 - TRBV7-8 TGTGCCAGCAGCCTTTTATTGGGGATAGATCAGCCCCAGCATTTT CASSLLLGIDQPQHF
TRBD1 TRBJ2-2 - TRBV19 TGTGCCAGTGGTCCCTGGACAGGGTACGATGTCGGGGAGCTGTTTTTT CASGPWTGYDVGELFF
- TRBJ1-2 few TRBV30 TGTGCCTGGAGTCAACAGGTGGGCTACACCTTC CAWSQQVGYTF
- TRBJ1-5 once TRBV5-4 TGTGCCAGCAGCTCCGGTAATAGCAATCAGCCCCAGCATTTT CASSSGNSNQPQHF
- TRBJ2-7 - TRBV27 TGTGCCAGCAACTACTACGAGCAGTACTTC CASNYYEQYF
- TRBJ2-5 - TRBV7-9 TGTGCCAGCAGCTCGACCCTGAGGGGAGAGACCCAGTACTTC CASSSTLRGETQYF
- TRBJ2-5 - TRBV5-3 TGTGCCAGGACCTGGAGCGACAGACGCCCTCGGGAGACCCAGTACTTC CARTWSDRRPRETQYF
- TRBJ2-7 once TRBV19 TGTGCCAGTAGTATAGGTGGTGGCGAGCAGTACTTC CASSIGGGEQYF
- TRBJ1-6 - TRBV18 TGTGCCAGCTCACCACGGGGGGTCGTCAATTCACCCCTCCACTTT CASSPRGVVNSPLHF
TRBD1 TRBJ1-5 once TRBV7-9 TGTGCCAGCAGCTTAGATCGGACAGGCGAGGTCGGCAATCAGCCCCAGCATTTT CASSLDRTGEVGNQPQHF
TRBD1 TRBJ1-1 - TRBV19 TGTGCCAGTAGGACGACAGGGGCAGGGTTAACTGAAGCTTTCTTT CASRTTGAGLTEAFF
- TRBJ1-3 - TRBV30 TGTGCCTGGAGGGGCGGGACACAAGGAAACACCATATATTTT CAWRGGTQGNTIYF
- TRBJ2-7 - TRBV7-2 TGTGCCAGCAGCCCCGTCGGCAGGGTATCCTCCTACGAGCAGTACTTC CASSPVGRVSSYEQYF
- TRBJ1-2 once TRBV27 TGTGCCAGCAGGGGGAGGGTTGCCAACTATGGCTACACCTTC CASRGRVANYGYTF
- TRBJ2-4 - TRBV2 TGTGCCAGCAGAGGGGGGCCCTTACCGAAAGCCAAAAACATTCAGTACTTC CASRGGPLPKAKNIQYF
- TRBJ2-7 - TRBV7-2 TGTGCCAGCAGCTTAGGCCCGACAGATATCTACGAGCAGTACTTC CASSLGPTDIYEQYF
- TRBJ1-4 - TRBV25-1 TGTGCCAGCAGACCGCGGGCAACTAATGAAAAACTGTTTTTT CASRPRATNEKLFF
TRBD2 TRBJ2-3 - TRBV30 TGTGCCTGGAGTGTAGGTCTAGCGGGGGGCACAGATACGCAGTATTTT CAWSVGLAGGTDTQYF
- TRBJ1-2 - TRBV7-9 TGTGCCAGCAGAGCAGTGGGGAACTATGGCTACACCTTC CASRAVGNYGYTF
- TRBJ1-2 - TRBV11-2 TGTGCCAGCAGCTTAGATCTAGGGGAATTGGGAGGCTACACCTTC CASSLDLGELGGYTF
- TRBJ1-1 - TRBV27 TGTGCCAGCAGTCAAAAACTCGCCGGGCAGGCAAACATGAACACTGAAGCTTTCTTT CASSQKLAGQANMNTEAFF
- TRBJ2-7 few TRBV5-4 TGTGCCAGCAGCTTGCGCTCGGACTCAGCCTACGAGCAGTACTTC CASSLRSDSAYEQYF
- TRBJ2-2 - TRBV6-1 TGTGCCAGCAGTGTAAACGGAGCGAACACCGGGGAGCTGTTTTTT CASSVNGANTGELFF
TRBD1 TRBJ2-1 - TRBV2 TGTGCCAGCAGTGTAGACAGGGGGGGGTCCAATGAGCAGTTCTTC CASSVDRGGSNEQFF
- TRBJ2-7 - TRBV29-1 TGCAGCGTTGTTGGGGATTTCTACGAGCAGTACTTC CSVVGDFYEQYF
- TRBJ1-5 - TRBV27 TGTGCCAGCAGTTTGGGGGGCGATCAGCCCCAGCATTTT CASSLGGDQPQHF
TRBD1 TRBJ2-7 - TRBV6-5 TGTGCCAGCAGTTCCCCCGACAGGGTATCCTACGAGCAGTACTTC CASSSPDRVSYEQYF
- TRBJ2-5 - TRBV30 TGTGCCTGGAGTTCTAGCGCCAGGGCTTCGGGGGAGACCCAGTACTTC CAWSSSARASGETQYF
TRBD2 TRBJ2-1 - TRBV9 TGTGCCAGCAGCGTTCTATCCGGGTCGTCTAGCGGGGGGTTATACAATGAGCAGTTCTTC CASSVLSGSSSGGLYNEQFF
- TRBJ2-5 - TRBV7-9 TGTGCCAGCAGCTCAAACAGGGCCGAGCGAGAGACCCAGTACTTC CASSSNRAERETQYF
TRBD2 TRBJ2-3 - TRBV29-1 TGCAGCGTTGTGGTGGGGGGGAATACGCAGTATTTT CSVVVGGNTQYF
TRBD1 TRBJ2-7 - TRBV19 TGTGCCAGTAGTCCGCGACAGGGGTTCTACGAGCAGTACTTC CASSPRQGFYEQYF
- TRBJ2-2 - TRBV10-3 TGTGCCATCAGTCAAACCGGGCGTGGGGAGCTGTTTTTT CAISQTGRGELFF
- TRBJ1-2 - TRBV7-2 TGTGCCAGCAGCTTAGGTATCCAGGGTCCTGGCTACACCTTC CASSLGIQGPGYTF
- TRBJ2-2 - TRBV7-8 TGTGCCAGCAGCTTAACTTTGACGTACGGGGAGCTGTTTTTT CASSLTLTYGELFF
- TRBJ1-5 - TRBV7-9 TGTGCCAGCAGCTTAGCCAGTCCGAATCAGCCCCAGCATTTT CASSLASPNQPQHF
- TRBJ2-7 once TRBV21-1 TGTGCCAGCAGCAAACGGGGGGCCGGACAGGACAGGGGCTACGAGCAGTACTTC CASSKRGAGQDRGYEQYF
- TRBJ1-2 - TRBV7-2 TGTGCCAGCACCCAATCGGGTATCAGAAGTGGCTACACCTTC CASTQSGIRSGYTF
- TRBJ1-2 - TRBV28 TGTGCCAGCAGTCTCCCGGACAGCAACTATGGCTACACCTTC CASSLPDSNYGYTF
- TRBJ1-1 few TRBV18 TGTGCCAGCTCACCAGGCTCGTTGGGGAAGAACACTGAAGCTTTCTTT CASSPGSLGKNTEAFF
- TRBJ2-7 - TRBV5-4 TGTGCCAGCAGCTTGGTGGGGGCCGTCGCGCAGTACTTC CASSLVGAVAQYF
- TRBJ1-3 - TRBV19 TGTGCCAGTAGTACCCTCTCTGGAAACACCATATATTTT CASSTLSGNTIYF
- TRBJ2-3 once TRBV7-2 TGTGCCAGCAGCCTGAGCAGGGTTACAGATACGCAGTATTTT CASSLSRVTDTQYF
- TRBJ2-3 once TRBV28 TGTGCCAGCAGTTTCTTGGGGGCCGCAGATACGCAGTATTTT CASSFLGAADTQYF
- TRBJ2-7 - TRBV18 TGTGCCAGCTCACCACCGGCCCGTCCCTACGAGCAGTACTTC CASSPPARPYEQYF
- TRBJ1-4 - TRBV7-2 TGTGCCAGCAGCCGATATTGGGGGCTCGATGAAAAACTGTTTTTT CASSRYWGLDEKLFF
TRBD1 TRBJ1-2 - TRBV7-6 TGTGCCAGCAGCTTAGGGACAGGGCCTAACTATGGCTACACCTTC CASSLGTGPNYGYTF
- TRBJ1-1 - TRBV28 TGTGCCAGCAGCCCAAGCCAGGGGTCGGGGAACACTGAAGCTTTCTTT CASSPSQGSGNTEAFF
- TRBJ1-3 - TRBV30 TGTGCCAGTTCACCCACTCGGACCTCTGGAAACACCATATATTTT CASSPTRTSGNTIYF
- TRBJ2-5 - TRBV5-8 TGTGCCAGCAGCTCATCGGGACCCCAGACCCAGTACTTC CASSSSGPQTQYF
TRBD1 TRBJ1-2 - TRBV5-4 TGTGCCAGCAGCTCGACAGGGGTTAGTAATGGCTACACCTTC CASSSTGVSNGYTF
TRBD1 TRBJ1-1 - TRBV11-2 TGTGCCAGCAGCACCCGACAGGGGAACACTGAAGCTTTCTTT CASSTRQGNTEAFF
- TRBJ2-5 - TRBV6-1 TGTGCCAGCAGTGAACACCCTCCGGGGGGCGGAGAGACCCAGTACTTC CASSEHPPGGGETQYF